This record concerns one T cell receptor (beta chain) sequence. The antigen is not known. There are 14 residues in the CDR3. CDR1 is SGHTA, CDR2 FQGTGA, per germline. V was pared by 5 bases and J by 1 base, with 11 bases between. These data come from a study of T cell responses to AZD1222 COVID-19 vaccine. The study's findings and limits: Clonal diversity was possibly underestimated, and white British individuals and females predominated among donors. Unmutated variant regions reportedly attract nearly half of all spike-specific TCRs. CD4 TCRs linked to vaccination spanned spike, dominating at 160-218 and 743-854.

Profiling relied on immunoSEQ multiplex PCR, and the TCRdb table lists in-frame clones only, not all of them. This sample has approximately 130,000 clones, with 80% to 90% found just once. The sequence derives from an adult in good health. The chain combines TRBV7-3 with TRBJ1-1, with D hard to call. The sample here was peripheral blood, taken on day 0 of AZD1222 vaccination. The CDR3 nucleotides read TGTGCCAGCAGCCCCGGGCCTAAGAACACTGAAGCTTTCTTT. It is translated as CASSPGPKNTEAFF. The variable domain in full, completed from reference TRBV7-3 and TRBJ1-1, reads GAGVSQTPSNKVTEKGKYVELRCDPISGHTALYWYRQSLGQGPEFLIYFQGTGAADDSGLPNDRFFAVRPEGSVSTLKIQRTERGDSAVYLCASSPGPKNTEAFFGQGTRLTVV.